The clone carrying this T cell receptor beta chain appeared a few times. Antigen unknown. This record belongs to a study of T-cell reconstitution after alpha-beta-depleted transplantation in children. Overall study results and limits: Diversity and T-cell counts at one year after transplant derived mostly from new T cells.

A TCRbeta library incorporating unique molecular identifiers was prepared. TCRdb re-called the PCR reads through MiXCR, storing one row per CDR3 protein. The sample lists approximately 97,000 distinct CDR3 sequences; about 8% were seen once. The CDR3 spans 14 residues. Germline V CDR1 and CDR2: DFQATT, SNEGSKA (reference sequence). V was shortened by 3 bases and J by 4 bases, with 13 bases between the two germline ends. Specimen: PBMCs, collected before TCRalphabeta/CD19-depleted stem cell transplant. This chain joins TRBV20-1 and TRBJ2-1; the D gene is possibly TRBD1 (6 bases). This receptor was obtained from a boy aged 2 to 10 with acute lymphoblastic leukemia, due to receive a stem cell transplant. This CDR3 reads CSASNRAFYNEQFF. The CDR3 DNA sequence: TGCAGTGCTAGCAACAGGGCTTTTTACAATGAGCAGTTCTTC.